What follows are 7 T cell receptor beta chains derived from one specimen sequenced in a study of blood T cells in healthy people across ages. Primers used in a second PCR of about 6 to 11 cycles were a sample-barcoded 5' primer and a J-beta primer mix. TCRdb reprocessed the 5' RACE reads with MiXCR, giving one entry per CDR3 protein. The sample carries approximately 690,000 distinct CDR3 sequences, 58% recorded once. Sequencing was performed on blood. These receptors were taken from a man aged 55 to 70 in good health.

The rearrangement joins TRBV10-3 to TRBJ2-7; TRBD1 agrees at 8 bases. The trim removed 6 bases at V and 6 bases at J, leaving 7 bases unmatched. This CDR3 has 13 residues. Germline CDR1 reads ENHRY; CDR2 reads SYGVKD. The CDR3 coding sequence is TGTGCCATCAGGGGTGGACAGGGAACCGAGCAGTACTTC. It translates to CAIRGGQGTEQYF.

The chain is built from TRBV28 and TRBJ1-2; D is perhaps TRBD1 (6 bases). With 4 bases removed from V and 5 bases from J, the gap between germline ends came to 8 bases. Per the germline V gene, CDR1 is MDHEN and CDR2 is SYDVKM. This CDR3 spans 12 amino acids. The CDR3 region has the DNA TGTGCCAGCAGTTGGACAGAGTATGGCTACACCTTC. The encoded protein is CASSWTEYGYTF.

The rearrangement joins TRBV19 to TRBJ2-1, with 9 bases matching TRBD1. The germline CDR1 and CDR2 sequences are LNHDA and SQIVND (reference sequence). With V trimmed by 5 bases and J by 9 bases, 8 bases remained unmatched. This CDR3 has 14 amino acids. CDR3 DNA: TGTGCCAGTAGTTTAACCGACAGGGGGGGTGAGCAGTTCTTC. Amino acids: CASSLTDRGGEQFF.

The V and J genes are TRBV4-1 and TRBJ2-3; D ambiguous. CDR1 is MGHRA and CDR2 is YSYEKL in the germline V gene. The CDR3 spans 13 residues. The V gene lost 1 base and the J gene lost 3 bases, with 5 bases spanning the gap. CDR3 nucleotide sequence: TGCGCCAGCAGCCAAGTAGAAACAGATACGCAGTATTTT. Encoded protein: CASSQVETDTQYF.

V gene TRBV9 combines with J gene TRBJ2-4, with 14 bases aligning to TRBD2. The germline V gene has CDR1 SGDLS and CDR2 YYNGEE. This CDR3 has 17 residues. Trimming at V came to 4 bases and at J to 7 bases, leaving 10 bases not matched to a gene. The CDR3, as DNA: TGTGCCAGCAGCCCTTCGACTAGCGGGGGGGCCGGTAACATTCAGTACTTC. Translation: CASSPSTSGGAGNIQYF.

This sequence joins TRBV20-1 and TRBJ2-1; 10 bases are a match to TRBD2. V lost 6 bases to trimming and J lost 6 bases; unmatched junction nucleotides: 11. This CDR3 is built from 15 residues. CDR1 and CDR2 (germline): DFQATT, SNEGSKA (reference sequence). The CDR3 sequence: CSAKDGTSAINEQFF. CDR3 bases: TGCAGTGCCAAGGATGGGACTAGCGCCATCAATGAGCAGTTCTTC.

The chain links TRBV4-1 to TRBJ1-4; TRBD1 agrees at 9 bases. This CDR3 comprises 16 residues. V lost 3 bases, J lost 8 bases, and 10 bases stayed unmatched. CDR1 is MGHRA and CDR2 is YSYEKL in the germline V gene. The CDR3 bases are TGCGCCAGCAGCCACGACCAACAGGGGGCGGGAGAAAAACTGTTTTTT. Protein sequence: CASSHDQQGAGEKLFF.